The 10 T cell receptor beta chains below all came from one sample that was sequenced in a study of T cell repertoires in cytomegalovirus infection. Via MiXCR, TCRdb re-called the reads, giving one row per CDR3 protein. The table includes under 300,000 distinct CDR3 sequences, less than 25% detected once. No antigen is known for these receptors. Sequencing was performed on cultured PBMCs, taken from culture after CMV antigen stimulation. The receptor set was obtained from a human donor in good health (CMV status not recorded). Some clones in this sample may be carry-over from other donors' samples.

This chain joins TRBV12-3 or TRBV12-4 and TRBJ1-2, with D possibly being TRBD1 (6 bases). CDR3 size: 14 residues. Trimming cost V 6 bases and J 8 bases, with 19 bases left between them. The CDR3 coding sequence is TGTGCCAGCAGGATCGGGGGGGCAGGCGGCGGCTACACCTTC. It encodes CASRIGGAGGGYTF.

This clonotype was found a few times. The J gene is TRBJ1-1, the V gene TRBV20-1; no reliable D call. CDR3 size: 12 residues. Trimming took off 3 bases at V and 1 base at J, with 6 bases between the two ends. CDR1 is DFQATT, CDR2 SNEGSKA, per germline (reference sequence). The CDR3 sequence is CSASTENTEAFF. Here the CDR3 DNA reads TGCAGTGCTAGTACGGAGAACACTGAAGCTTTCTTT.

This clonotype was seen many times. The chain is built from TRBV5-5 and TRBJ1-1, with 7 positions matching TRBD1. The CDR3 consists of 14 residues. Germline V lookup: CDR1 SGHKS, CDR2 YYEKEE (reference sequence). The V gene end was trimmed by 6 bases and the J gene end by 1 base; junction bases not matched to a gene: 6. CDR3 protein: CASNRDSRNTEAFF. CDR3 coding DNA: TGTGCCAGCAACAGGGACAGCCGGAACACTGAAGCTTTCTTT.

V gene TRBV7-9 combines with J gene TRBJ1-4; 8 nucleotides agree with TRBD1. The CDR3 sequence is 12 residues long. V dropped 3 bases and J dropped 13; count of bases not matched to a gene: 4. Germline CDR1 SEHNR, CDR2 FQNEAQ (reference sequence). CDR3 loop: CASSFRTGILFF. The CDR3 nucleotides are TGTGCCAGCAGCTTCAGGACAGGGATACTGTTTTTT.

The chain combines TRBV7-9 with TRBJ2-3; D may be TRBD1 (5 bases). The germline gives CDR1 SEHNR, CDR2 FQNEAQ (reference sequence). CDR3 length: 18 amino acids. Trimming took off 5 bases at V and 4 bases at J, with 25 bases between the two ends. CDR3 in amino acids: CASSRTRGSRAWADTQYF. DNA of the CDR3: TGTGCCAGCAGCCGAACAAGGGGCTCCAGGGCCTGGGCAGATACGCAGTATTTT.

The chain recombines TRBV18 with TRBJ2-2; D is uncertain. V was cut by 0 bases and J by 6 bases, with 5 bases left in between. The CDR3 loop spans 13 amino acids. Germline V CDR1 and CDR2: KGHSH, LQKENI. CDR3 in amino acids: CASSPPRSGELFF. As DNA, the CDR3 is TGTGCCAGCTCACCACCCAGGTCCGGGGAGCTGTTTTTT.

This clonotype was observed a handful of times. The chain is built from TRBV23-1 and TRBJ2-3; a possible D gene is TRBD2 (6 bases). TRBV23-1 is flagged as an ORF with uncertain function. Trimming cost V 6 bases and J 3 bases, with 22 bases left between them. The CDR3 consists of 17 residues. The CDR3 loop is CASSRYPGSRGTDTQYF. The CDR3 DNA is TGCGCCAGCAGCCGCTACCCGGGGAGCCGGGGGACAGATACGCAGTATTTT.

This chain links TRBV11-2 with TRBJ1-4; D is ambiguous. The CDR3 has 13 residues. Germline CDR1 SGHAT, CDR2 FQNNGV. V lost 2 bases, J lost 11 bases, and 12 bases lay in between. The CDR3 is CASSLRLTGKLFF. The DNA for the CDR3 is TGTGCCAGCAGCTTAAGGCTAACGGGGAAACTGTTTTTT.

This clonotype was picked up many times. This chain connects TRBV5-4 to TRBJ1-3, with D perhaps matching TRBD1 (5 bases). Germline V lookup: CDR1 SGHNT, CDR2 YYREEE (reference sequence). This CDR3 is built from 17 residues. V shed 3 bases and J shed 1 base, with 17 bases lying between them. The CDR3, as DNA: TGTGCCAGCAGCTCGGGGAAGACCGGGACTTCTGGAAACACCATATATTTT. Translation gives CASSSGKTGTSGNTIYF.

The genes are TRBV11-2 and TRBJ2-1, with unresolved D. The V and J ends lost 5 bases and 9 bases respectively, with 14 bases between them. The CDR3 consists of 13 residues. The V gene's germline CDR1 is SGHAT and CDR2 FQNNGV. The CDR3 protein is CASSRTLFGEQFF. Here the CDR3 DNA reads TGTGCCAGCAGCCGAACCCTATTTGGTGAGCAGTTCTTC.